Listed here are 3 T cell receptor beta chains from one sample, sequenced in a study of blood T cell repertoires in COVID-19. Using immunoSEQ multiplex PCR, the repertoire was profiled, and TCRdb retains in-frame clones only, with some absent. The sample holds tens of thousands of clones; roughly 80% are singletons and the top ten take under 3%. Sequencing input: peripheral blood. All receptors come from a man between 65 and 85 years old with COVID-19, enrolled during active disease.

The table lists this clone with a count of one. The CDR3, as DNA: TGCAGCGTCCTCCCGGTAGGGGGGAACACTGAAGCTTTCTTT. Amino acids: CSVLPVGGNTEAFF. The chain recombines TRBV29-1 with TRBJ1-1; D might be TRBD1 (6 bases). Trimming took off 6 bases at V and 1 base at J, with 15 bases between the two ends. The CDR3 consists of 14 residues. Germline assignment: CDR1 SQVTM and CDR2 ANQGSEA.

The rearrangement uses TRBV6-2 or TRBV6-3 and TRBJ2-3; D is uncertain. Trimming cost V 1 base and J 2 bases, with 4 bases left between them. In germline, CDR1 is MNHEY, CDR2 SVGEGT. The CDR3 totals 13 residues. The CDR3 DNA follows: TGTGCCAGCAGTTACTTCTACACAGATACGCAGTATTTT. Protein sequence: CASSYFYTDTQYF.

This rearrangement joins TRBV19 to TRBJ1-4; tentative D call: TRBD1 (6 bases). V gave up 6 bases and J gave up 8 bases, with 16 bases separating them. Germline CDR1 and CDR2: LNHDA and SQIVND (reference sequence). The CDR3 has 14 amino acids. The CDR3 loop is CASRPGQIVEKLFF. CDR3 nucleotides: TGTGCCAGTAGGCCCGGACAGATAGTCGAAAAACTGTTTTTT.